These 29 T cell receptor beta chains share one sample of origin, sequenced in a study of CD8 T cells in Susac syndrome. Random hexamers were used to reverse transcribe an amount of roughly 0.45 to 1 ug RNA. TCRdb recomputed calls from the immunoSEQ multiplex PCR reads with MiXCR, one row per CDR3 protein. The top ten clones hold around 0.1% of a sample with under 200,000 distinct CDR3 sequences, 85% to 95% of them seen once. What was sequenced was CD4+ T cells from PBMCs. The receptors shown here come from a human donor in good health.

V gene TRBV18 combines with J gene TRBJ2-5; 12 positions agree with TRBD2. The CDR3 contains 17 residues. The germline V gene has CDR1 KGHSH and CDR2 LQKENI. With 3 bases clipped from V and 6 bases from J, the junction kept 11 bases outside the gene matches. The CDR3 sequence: CASSPRARTSGRQTQYF. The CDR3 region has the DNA TGTGCCAGCTCACCCCGAGCGAGAACTAGCGGGAGGCAGACCCAGTACTTC.

CDR3 nucleotide sequence: TGTGCCAGCAGCTTAGAGTGGGGCGGAGAGACCCAGTACTTC. This codes for CASSLEWGGETQYF. V and J are TRBV11-2 and TRBJ2-5, with D perhaps matching TRBD1 (5 bases). Germline CDR1 SGHAT, CDR2 FQNNGV. The CDR3 is 14 amino acids. V lost 0 bases, J lost 4 bases, and 9 bases lay in between.

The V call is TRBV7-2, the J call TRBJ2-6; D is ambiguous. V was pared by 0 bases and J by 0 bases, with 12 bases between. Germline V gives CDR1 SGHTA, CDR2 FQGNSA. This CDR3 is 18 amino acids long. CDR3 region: CASSLAAPQRSGANVLTF. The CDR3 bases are TGTGCCAGCAGCTTAGCGGCTCCCCAGCGCTCTGGGGCCAACGTCCTGACTTTC.

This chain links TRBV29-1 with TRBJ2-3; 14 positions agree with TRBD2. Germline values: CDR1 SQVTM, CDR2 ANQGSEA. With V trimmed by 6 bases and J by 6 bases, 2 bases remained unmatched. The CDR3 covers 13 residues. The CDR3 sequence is CSVTSGGEDTQYF. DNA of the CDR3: TGCAGCGTGACTAGCGGGGGGGAGGATACGCAGTATTTT.

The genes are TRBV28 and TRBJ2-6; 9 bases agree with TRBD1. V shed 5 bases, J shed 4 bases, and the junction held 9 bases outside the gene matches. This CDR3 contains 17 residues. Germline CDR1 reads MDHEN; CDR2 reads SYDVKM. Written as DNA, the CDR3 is TGTGCCAGCAGTCTCTCACAGGGGGCGAGGGGGGCCAACGTCCTGACTTTC. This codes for CASSLSQGARGANVLTF.

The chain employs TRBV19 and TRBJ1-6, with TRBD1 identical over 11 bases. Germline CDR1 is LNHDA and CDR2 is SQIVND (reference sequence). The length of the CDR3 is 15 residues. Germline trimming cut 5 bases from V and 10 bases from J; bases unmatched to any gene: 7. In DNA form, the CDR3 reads TGTGCCAGTAGTGTGACCGGGACAGGGGGATCACCCCTCCACTTT. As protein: CASSVTGTGGSPLHF.

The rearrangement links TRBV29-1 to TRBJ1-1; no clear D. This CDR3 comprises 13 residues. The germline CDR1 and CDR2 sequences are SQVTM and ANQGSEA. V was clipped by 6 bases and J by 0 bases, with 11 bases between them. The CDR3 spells CSVKTSMNTEAFF. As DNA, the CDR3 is TGCAGCGTGAAAACCTCCATGAACACTGAAGCTTTCTTT.

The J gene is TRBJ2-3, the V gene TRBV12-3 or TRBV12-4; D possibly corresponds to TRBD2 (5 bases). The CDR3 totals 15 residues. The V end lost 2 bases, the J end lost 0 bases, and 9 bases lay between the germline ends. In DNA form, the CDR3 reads TGTGCCAGCAGTTTACAAGGACTTAGCACAGATACGCAGTATTTT. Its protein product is CASSLQGLSTDTQYF.

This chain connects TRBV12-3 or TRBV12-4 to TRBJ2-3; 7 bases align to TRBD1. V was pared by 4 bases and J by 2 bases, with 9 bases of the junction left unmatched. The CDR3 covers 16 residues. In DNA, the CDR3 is TGTGCCAGCAGTTCTAACAACAGGGGTTCCACAGATACGCAGTATTTT. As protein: CASSSNNRGSTDTQYF.

CDR3 in DNA: TGCAGTGCTAGGGGCTCACGGGGCTATGGCTACACCTTC. The encoded protein is CSARGSRGYGYTF. The chain couples TRBV20-1 to TRBJ1-2; D uncertain. This CDR3 spans 13 amino acids. Trimming cost V 3 bases and J 4 bases, with 12 bases left between them. Germline values: CDR1 DFQATT, CDR2 SNEGSKA (reference sequence).

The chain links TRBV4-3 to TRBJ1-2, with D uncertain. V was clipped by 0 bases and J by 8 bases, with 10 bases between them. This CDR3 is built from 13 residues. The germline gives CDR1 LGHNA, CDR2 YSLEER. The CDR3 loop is CASSQDTEYGYTF. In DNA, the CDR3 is TGCGCCAGCAGCCAAGACACAGAGTACGGCTACACCTTC.

The CDR3 loop reads CASSFDGSRADTQYF. The CDR3 DNA reads as TGTGCCAGCAGCTTTGACGGGAGCCGGGCAGATACGCAGTATTTT. The chain uses TRBV7-9 and TRBJ2-3, with D possibly matching TRBD2 (6 bases). Per germline, CDR1 SEHNR and CDR2 FQNEAQ (reference sequence). This CDR3 has 15 residues. V was trimmed by 3 bases and J by 4 bases, leaving 14 bases between them.

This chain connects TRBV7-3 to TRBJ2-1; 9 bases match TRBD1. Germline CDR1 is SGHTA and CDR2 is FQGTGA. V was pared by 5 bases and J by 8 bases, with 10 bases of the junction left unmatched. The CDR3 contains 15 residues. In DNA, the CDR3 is TGTGCCAGCAGCATTCGTGGACAGGGGTACGATGAGCAGTTCTTC. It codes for CASSIRGQGYDEQFF.

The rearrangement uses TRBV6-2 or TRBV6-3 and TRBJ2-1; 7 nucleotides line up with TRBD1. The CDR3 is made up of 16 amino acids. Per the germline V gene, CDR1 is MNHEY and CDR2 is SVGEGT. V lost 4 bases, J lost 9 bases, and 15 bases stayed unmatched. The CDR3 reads CASSSFYFMGQSEQFF. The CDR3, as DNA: TGTGCCAGCAGTTCGTTTTATTTTATGGGACAGAGTGAGCAGTTCTTC.

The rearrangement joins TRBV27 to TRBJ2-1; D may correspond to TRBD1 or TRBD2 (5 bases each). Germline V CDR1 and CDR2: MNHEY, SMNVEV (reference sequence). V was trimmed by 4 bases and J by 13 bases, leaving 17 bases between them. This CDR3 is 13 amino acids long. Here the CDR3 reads CASSWLRGDPQFF. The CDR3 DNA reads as TGTGCCAGCAGTTGGCTGAGGGGAGACCCCCAGTTCTTC.

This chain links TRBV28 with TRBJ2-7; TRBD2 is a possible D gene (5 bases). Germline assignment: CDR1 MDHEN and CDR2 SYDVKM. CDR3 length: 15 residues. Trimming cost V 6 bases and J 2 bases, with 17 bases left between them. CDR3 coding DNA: TGTGCCAGCAGGCCCCCCGGGGAGCCTACCTACGAGCAGTACGTC. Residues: CASRPPGEPTYEQYV.

The CDR3 region is CASSAQWSGELFF. In DNA form, the CDR3 reads TGTGCCAGCAGCGCGCAATGGAGCGGGGAGCTGTTTTTT. The rearrangement joins TRBV6-2 or TRBV6-3 to TRBJ2-2; D not certain. Germline V gene sequence: CDR1 MNHEY, CDR2 SVGEGT. V gave up 6 bases and J gave up 7 bases, with 12 bases separating them. There are 13 residues in the CDR3.

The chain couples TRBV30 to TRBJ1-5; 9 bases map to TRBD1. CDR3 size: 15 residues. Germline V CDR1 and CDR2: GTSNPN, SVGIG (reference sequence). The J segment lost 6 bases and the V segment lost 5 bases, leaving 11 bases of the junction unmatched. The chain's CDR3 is CAWGTGTGNAQPQHF. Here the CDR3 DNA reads TGTGCCTGGGGGACCGGGACAGGGAACGCTCAGCCCCAGCATTTT.

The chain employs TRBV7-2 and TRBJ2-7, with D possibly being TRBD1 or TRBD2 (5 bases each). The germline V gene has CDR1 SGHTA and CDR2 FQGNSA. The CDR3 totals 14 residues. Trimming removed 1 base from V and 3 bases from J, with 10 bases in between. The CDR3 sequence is CASSLGGALYEQYF. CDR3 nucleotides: TGTGCCAGCAGCTTAGGAGGGGCTCTCTACGAGCAGTACTTC.

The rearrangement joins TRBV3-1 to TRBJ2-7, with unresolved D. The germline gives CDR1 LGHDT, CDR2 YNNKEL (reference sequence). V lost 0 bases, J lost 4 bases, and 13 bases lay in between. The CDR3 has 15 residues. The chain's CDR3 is CASSQDQGPVYEQYV. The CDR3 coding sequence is TGTGCCAGCAGCCAAGATCAAGGACCGGTATACGAGCAGTACGTC.

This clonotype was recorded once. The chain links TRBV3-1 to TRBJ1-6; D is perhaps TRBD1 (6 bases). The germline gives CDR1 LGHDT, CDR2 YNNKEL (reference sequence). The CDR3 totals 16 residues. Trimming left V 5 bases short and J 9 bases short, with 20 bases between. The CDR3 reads CASSSDSGYLSSPLHF. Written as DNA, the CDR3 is TGTGCCAGCAGCTCGGACAGCGGGTACTTGAGTTCACCCCTCCACTTT. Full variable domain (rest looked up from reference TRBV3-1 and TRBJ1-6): DTAVSQTPKYLVTQMGNDKSIKCEQNLGHDTMYWYKQDSKKFLKIMFSYNNKELIINETVPNRFSPKSPDKAHLNLHINSLELGDSAVYFCASSSDSGYLSSPLHFGNGTRLTVT.

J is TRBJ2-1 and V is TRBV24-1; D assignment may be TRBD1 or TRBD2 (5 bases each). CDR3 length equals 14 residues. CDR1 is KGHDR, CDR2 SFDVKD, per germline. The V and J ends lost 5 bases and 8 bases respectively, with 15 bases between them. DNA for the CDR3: TGTGCCACCAGTGGGCAGGGACCCGGTGATGAGCAGTTCTTC. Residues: CATSGQGPGDEQFF.

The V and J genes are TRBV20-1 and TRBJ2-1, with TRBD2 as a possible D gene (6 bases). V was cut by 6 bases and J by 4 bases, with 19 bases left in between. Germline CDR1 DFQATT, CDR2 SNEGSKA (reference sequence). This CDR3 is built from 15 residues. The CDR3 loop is CSAPSKGRDYNEQFF. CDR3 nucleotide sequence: TGCAGTGCGCCATCGAAGGGGCGGGATTACAATGAGCAGTTCTTC.

CDR3 bases: TGCAGCGCCTCGACAGGGCAGGACTATGGCTACACCTTC. Translation: CSASTGQDYGYTF. The chain employs TRBV29-1 and TRBJ1-2; 7 bases agree with TRBD1. The CDR3 is made up of 13 amino acids. Germline V gene data show CDR1 as SQVTM and CDR2 as ANQGSEA. Trimming at V came to 7 bases and at J to 3 bases, leaving 8 bases not matched to a gene.

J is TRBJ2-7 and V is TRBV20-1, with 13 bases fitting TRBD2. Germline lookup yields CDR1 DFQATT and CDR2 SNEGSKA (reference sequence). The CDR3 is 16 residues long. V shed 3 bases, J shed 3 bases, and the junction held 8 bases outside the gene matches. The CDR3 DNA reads TGCAGTGCTAGTCAACTAGCGGGGGGGCGTCTCTACGAGCAGTACTTC. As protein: CSASQLAGGRLYEQYF.

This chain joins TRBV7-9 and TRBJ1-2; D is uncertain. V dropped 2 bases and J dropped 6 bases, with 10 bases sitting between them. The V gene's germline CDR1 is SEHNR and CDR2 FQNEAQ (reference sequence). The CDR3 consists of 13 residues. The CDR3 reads CASSLQGGDGYTF. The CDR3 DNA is TGTGCCAGCAGCTTACAAGGTGGTGATGGCTACACCTTC.

CDR3 nucleotide sequence: TGCAGTGCTGGCCCGGGCGTCTCCTACGAGCAGTACGTC. The encoded protein is CSAGPGVSYEQYV. This chain links TRBV20-1 with TRBJ2-7; D is unresolved. V lost 5 bases to trimming and J lost 0 bases, with 11 bases between them. CDR3 length: 13 amino acids. CDR1 is DFQATT and CDR2 is SNEGSKA in the germline V gene (reference sequence).

The CDR3 DNA follows: TGTGCCAGCAGCTTACCCCCAGGGTCCAAAAACATTCAGTACTTC. Translating it yields CASSLPPGSKNIQYF. This chain links TRBV7-9 with TRBJ2-4; weak D call: TRBD1 (5 bases). CDR1 SEHNR and CDR2 FQNEAQ come from the germline V gene (reference sequence). The CDR3 extends over 15 amino acids. V was cut by 2 bases and J by 2 bases, with 10 bases left in between.

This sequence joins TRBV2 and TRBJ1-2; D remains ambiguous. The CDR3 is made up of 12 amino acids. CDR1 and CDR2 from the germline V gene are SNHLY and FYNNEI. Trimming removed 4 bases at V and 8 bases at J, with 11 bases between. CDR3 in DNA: TGTGCCAGCAGTGTCGTTACCGGCGGCTACACCTTC. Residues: CASSVVTGGYTF.